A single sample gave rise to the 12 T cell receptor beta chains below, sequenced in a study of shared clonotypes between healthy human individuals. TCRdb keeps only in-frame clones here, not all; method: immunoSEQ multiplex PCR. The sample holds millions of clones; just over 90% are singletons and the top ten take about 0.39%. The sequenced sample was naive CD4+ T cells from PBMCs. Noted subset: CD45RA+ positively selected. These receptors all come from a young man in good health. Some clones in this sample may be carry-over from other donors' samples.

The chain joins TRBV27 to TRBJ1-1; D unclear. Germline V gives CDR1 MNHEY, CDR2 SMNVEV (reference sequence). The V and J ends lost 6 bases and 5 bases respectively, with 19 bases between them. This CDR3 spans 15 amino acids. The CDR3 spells CASRRASARGTEAFF. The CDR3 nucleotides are TGTGCCAGCAGGAGGGCATCCGCTCGCGGGACTGAAGCTTTCTTT.

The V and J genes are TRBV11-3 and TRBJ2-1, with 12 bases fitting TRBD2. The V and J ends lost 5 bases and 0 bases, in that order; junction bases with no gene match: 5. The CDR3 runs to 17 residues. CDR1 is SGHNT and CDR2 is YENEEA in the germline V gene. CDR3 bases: TGTGCCAGCAGCGAGACTAGCGGGAGTTTCTCCTACAATGAGCAGTTCTTC. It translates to CASSETSGSFSYNEQFF.

CDR3 region: CSAIGYNEQFF. The CDR3 nucleotides read TGCAGTGCCATCGGGTACAATGAGCAGTTCTTC. This chain links TRBV20-1 with TRBJ2-1; D unclear. The germline gives CDR1 DFQATT, CDR2 SNEGSKA (reference sequence). Trimming removed 6 bases from V and 4 bases from J, with 7 bases in between. CDR3 length: 11 amino acids.

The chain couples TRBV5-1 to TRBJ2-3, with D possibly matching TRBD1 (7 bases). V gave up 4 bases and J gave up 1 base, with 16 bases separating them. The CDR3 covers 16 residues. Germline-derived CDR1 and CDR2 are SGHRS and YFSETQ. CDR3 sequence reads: CASSLRRDRGTDTQYF. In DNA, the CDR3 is TGCGCCAGCAGCCTACGGCGGGACAGAGGCACAGATACGCAGTATTTT. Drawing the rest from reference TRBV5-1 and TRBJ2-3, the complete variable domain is KAGVTQTPRYLIKTRGQQVTLSCSPISGHRSVSWYQQTPGQGLQFLFEYFSETQRNKGNFPGRFSGRQFSNSRSEMNVSTLELGDSALYLCASSLRRDRGTDTQYFGPGTRLTVL.

CDR3 DNA sequence: TGTGCCAGCAGTCAGGGGCGGGGCGGCACAGATACGCAGTATTTT. It is translated as CASSQGRGGTDTQYF. This rearrangement joins TRBV28 to TRBJ2-3; D may be TRBD1 or TRBD2 (6 bases each). CDR3 length equals 15 residues. The germline CDR1 and CDR2 sequences are MDHEN and SYDVKM. V was trimmed by 5 bases and J by 1 base, leaving 13 bases between them.

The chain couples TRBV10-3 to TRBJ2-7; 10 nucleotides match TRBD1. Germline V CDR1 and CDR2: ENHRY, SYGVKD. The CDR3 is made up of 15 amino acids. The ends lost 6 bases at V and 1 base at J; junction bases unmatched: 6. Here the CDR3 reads CAIRAGGQGSYEQYF. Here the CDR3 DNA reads TGTGCCATCAGAGCTGGGGGACAGGGGTCCTACGAGCAGTACTTC.

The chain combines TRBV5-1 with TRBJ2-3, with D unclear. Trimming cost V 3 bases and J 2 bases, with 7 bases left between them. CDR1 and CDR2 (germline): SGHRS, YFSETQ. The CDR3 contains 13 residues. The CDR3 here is CASSSQFTDTQYF. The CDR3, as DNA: TGCGCCAGCAGCTCCCAATTCACAGATACGCAGTATTTT.

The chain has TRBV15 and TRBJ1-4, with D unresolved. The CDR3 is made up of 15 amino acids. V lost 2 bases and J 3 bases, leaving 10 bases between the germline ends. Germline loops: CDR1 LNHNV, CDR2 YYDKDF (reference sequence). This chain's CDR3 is CATSRSPKANEKLFF. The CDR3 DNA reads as TGTGCCACCAGCAGATCCCCGAAGGCTAATGAAAAACTGTTTTTT.

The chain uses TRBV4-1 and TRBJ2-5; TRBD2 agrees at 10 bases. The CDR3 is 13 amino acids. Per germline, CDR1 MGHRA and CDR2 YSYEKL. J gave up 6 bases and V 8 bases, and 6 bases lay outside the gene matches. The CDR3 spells CASRGLAEQTQYF. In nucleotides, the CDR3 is TGCGCCAGCCGTGGACTAGCGGAACAGACCCAGTACTTC.

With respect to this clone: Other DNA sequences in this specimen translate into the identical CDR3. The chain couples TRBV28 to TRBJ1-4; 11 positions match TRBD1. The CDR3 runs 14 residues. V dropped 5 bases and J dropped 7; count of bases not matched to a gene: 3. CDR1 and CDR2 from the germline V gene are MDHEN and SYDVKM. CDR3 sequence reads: CASSPGTGGEKLFF. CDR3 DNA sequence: TGTGCCAGCAGTCCCGGGACAGGGGGTGAAAAACTGTTTTTT.

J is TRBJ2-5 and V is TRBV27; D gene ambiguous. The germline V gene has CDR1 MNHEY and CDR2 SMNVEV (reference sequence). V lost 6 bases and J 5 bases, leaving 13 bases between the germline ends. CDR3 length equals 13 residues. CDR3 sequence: CASSRPRPETQYF. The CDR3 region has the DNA TGTGCCAGCAGCCGGCCGCGACCGGAGACCCAGTACTTC.

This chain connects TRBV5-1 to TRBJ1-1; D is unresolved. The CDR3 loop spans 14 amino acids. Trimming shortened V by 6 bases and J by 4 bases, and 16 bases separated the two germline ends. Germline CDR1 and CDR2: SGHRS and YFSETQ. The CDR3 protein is CASIRVPASTEAFF. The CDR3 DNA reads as TGCGCCAGCATCCGGGTCCCCGCTTCCACTGAAGCTTTCTTT.